The rows below give T cell receptor beta chains drawn from one sample of a study of shared clonotypes between healthy human individuals. The protocol was immunoSEQ multiplex PCR, while the TCRdb copy is restricted to in-frame clones and leaves out a portion. The repertoire holds 2 million to 2.5 million clones, with 85% to 95% as singletons. The sample taken for sequencing was naive CD4+ T cells sorted from blood. The receptors derive from a man between 18 and 29 years old in good health. Both conserved end residues are part of each CDR3. D genes are given only for firm matches. Size values are once, few and many counts, or a class for expanded clones, and some rows have none.

TRBV29-1	once	TRBJ1-1	-	CSVELSTAITEAFF	TGCAGCGTTGAATTATCGACAGCCATCACTGAAGCTTTCTTT
TRBV11-2	once	TRBJ1-5	-	CASSPGVRQPQHF	TGTGCCAGCAGCCCCGGCGTTCGACAGCCCCAGCATTTT
TRBV7-9	-	TRBJ2-1	-	CASSPGLPYGQFF	TGTGCCAGCAGCCCGGGACTCCCTTACGGGCAGTTCTTC
TRBV5-1	-	TRBJ2-3	-	CASSLEGSTDTQYF	TGCGCCAGCAGCTTGGAGGGCAGTACAGATACGCAGTATTTT
TRBV6-1	-	TRBJ2-7	-	CASSELESDGAFYEQYF	TGTGCCAGCAGTGAATTAGAGAGCGACGGTGCGTTCTACGAGCAGTACTTC
TRBV4-1	-	TRBJ1-5	-	CASSQSLPGYQPQHF	TGCGCCAGCAGCCAATCCCTTCCTGGGTATCAGCCCCAGCATTTT
TRBV27	-	TRBJ2-7	-	CASSSAKYSYEQYF	TGTGCCAGCAGTTCCGCAAAATACTCCTACGAGCAGTACTTC
TRBV5-6	-	TRBJ2-5	-	CASSRAHGTQYF	TGTGCCAGCAGCCGGGCCCATGGGACCCAGTACTTC
TRBV27	once	TRBJ2-2	TRBD1	CASSLSTGWGTGELFF	TGTGCCAGCAGTTTATCGACAGGGTGGGGAACCGGGGAGCTGTTTTTT
TRBV28	-	TRBJ2-7	TRBD1	CASRDGTGEYEQYF	TGTGCCAGCAGGGACGGGACAGGGGAGTACGAGCAGTACTTC
TRBV5-1	-	TRBJ1-1	-	CASSSDGNTEAFF	TGCGCCAGCAGCTCGGACGGGAACACTGAAGCTTTCTTT
TRBV30	-	TRBJ2-2	-	CAWSAALPTNTGELFF	TGTGCCTGGAGTGCGGCCCTGCCCACGAACACCGGGGAGCTGTTTTTT
TRBV23-1	once	TRBJ2-3	TRBD2	CASSPKGAGGTDTQYF	TGCGCCAGCAGTCCGAAGGGAGCCGGGGGGACAGATACGCAGTATTTT
TRBV5-4	once	TRBJ1-2	-	CASSSPGRSDGYTF	TGTGCCAGCAGCTCCCCGGGACGGTCGGATGGCTACACCTTC
TRBV2	-	TRBJ1-1	-	CASSERGLNTEAFF	TGTGCCAGCAGTGAAAGGGGTCTCAACACTGAAGCTTTCTTT
TRBV25-1	-	TRBJ1-1	-	CASSEGGRWGTEAFF	TGTGCCAGCAGTGAAGGCGGCCGCTGGGGTACTGAAGCTTTCTTT
TRBV2	-	TRBJ2-5	-	CASHAMIAETQYF	TGTGCCAGCCACGCCATGATAGCGGAGACCCAGTACTTC
TRBV29-1	once	TRBJ2-1	TRBD1	CSGPPGQSYNEQFF	TGCAGCGGACCCCCGGGACAGTCCTACAATGAGCAGTTCTTC
TRBV5-4	-	TRBJ2-7	TRBD1	CASSLIDRDEQYF	TGTGCCAGCAGCTTAATAGACAGGGATGAGCAGTACTTC
TRBV2	-	TRBJ2-7	-	CASKEIDGTYEQYF	TGTGCCAGCAAGGAAATAGACGGAACCTACGAGCAGTACTTC
TRBV7-8	-	TRBJ2-7	-	CASSFDRYEQYF	TGTGCCAGCAGCTTTGATCGCTACGAGCAGTACTTC
TRBV5-6	once	TRBJ2-5	-	CASSGYAGETQYF	TGTGCCAGCAGCGGGTATGCGGGAGAGACCCAGTACTTC
TRBV4-3	-	TRBJ2-5	-	CASSQGLGGLETQYF	TGCGCCAGCAGCCAAGGCCTTGGGGGGCTAGAGACCCAGTACTTC
TRBV7-2	-	TRBJ1-5	-	CASSSRQTESQHF	TGTGCCAGCAGCTCGCGACAGACAGAGTCCCAGCATTTT
TRBV18	-	TRBJ2-5	-	CASSRALQETQYF	TGTGCCAGCTCACGAGCCCTTCAAGAGACCCAGTACTTC
TRBV19	-	TRBJ1-2	-	CASNRKGSNYGCTF	TGTGCCAGTAACCGAAAGGGATCAAACTATGGCTGCACCTTC
TRBV30	-	TRBJ1-2	-	CAWSVGISVDGYTF	TGTGCCTGGAGTGTTGGGATTAGTGTCGATGGCTACACCTTC
TRBV9	-	TRBJ2-2	-	CASNNARSAVGELFF	TGTGCCAGCAATAACGCCAGGTCGGCCGTCGGGGAGCTGTTTTTT
TRBV30	-	TRBJ1-2	-	CAWSRGVTDTF	TGTGCCTGGAGCCGGGGGGTTACGGACACCTTC
TRBV5-1	-	TRBJ1-6	-	CASSNSGPINSPLHF	TGCGCCAGCAGCAACTCGGGACCGATTAATTCACCCCTCCACTTT
TRBV6-5	once	TRBJ1-5	TRBD1	CASSSRDSGQPQHF	TGTGCCAGCAGTTCCCGGGACAGCGGTCAGCCCCAGCATTTT
TRBV30	-	TRBJ1-4	-	CAWSSRQGGNEKLFF	TGTGCCTGGAGTAGCCGTCAAGGGGGAAATGAAAAACTGTTTTTT
TRBV5-6	-	TRBJ2-1	-	CASSFGNTHTTEFF	TGTGCCAGCAGCTTCGGGAATACACACACAACCGAGTTCTTC
TRBV4-1	-	TRBJ2-7	-	CASSQDRGSLYEQYF	TGCGCCAGCAGCCAAGACAGGGGTTCCCTCTACGAGCAGTACTTC
TRBV18	many	TRBJ1-5	-	CASSPPVGTDQPQHF	TGTGCCAGCTCACCACCGGTGGGAACCGATCAGCCCCAGCATTTT
TRBV29-1	many	TRBJ2-7	TRBD1	CSANRGVGEQYF	TGCAGCGCTAACAGGGGAGTTGGCGAGCAGTACTTC
TRBV28	-	TRBJ1-4	TRBD1	CASSDQGAGNEKLFF	TGTGCCAGCAGCGATCAGGGGGCCGGGAATGAAAAACTGTTTTTT
TRBV28	-	TRBJ2-2	TRBD1	CASSSTGTATGELFF	TGTGCCAGCAGTTCCACCGGGACAGCCACCGGGGAGCTGTTTTTT
TRBV6-1	-	TRBJ1-1	-	CASSDHQAGAGRGEAFF	TGTGCCAGCAGTGACCACCAGGCCGGGGCCGGAAGGGGTGAAGCTTTCTTT
TRBV25-1	-	TRBJ2-3	-	CASTGHLSTDTQYF	TGTGCCAGCACCGGACACCTTAGCACAGATACGCAGTATTTT
TRBV18	-	TRBJ1-1	-	CASSPPYGGNTEAFF	TGTGCCAGCTCACCACCGTATGGAGGAAACACTGAAGCTTTCTTT
TRBV10-2	-	TRBJ2-5	-	CASSTRTTWETQYF	TGCGCCAGCAGTACCCGGACAACTTGGGAGACCCAGTACTTC
TRBV5-1	-	TRBJ2-7	-	CASSLGQASPHEQYF	TGCGCCAGCAGCTTGGGCCAGGCCTCACCACACGAGCAGTACTTC
TRBV7-9	-	TRBJ1-1	-	CASSFSADTEAFF	TGTGCCAGCAGCTTCAGCGCGGACACTGAAGCTTTCTTT
TRBV6-1	-	TRBJ2-3	-	CASSEAGGTQYF	TGTGCCAGCAGTGAAGCGGGGGGTACGCAGTATTTT
TRBV6-5	once	TRBJ2-7	TRBD1	CASSRDRASDEQYF	TGTGCCAGCAGTAGAGACAGGGCAAGCGACGAGCAGTACTTC
TRBV28	-	TRBJ1-1	-	CASSEDGRDSGTEAFF	TGTGCCAGCAGTGAGGATGGAAGGGACTCTGGCACTGAAGCTTTCTTT
TRBV15	-	TRBJ2-1	-	CATRGGLYNEQFF	TGTGCCACCAGGGGCGGACTCTACAATGAGCAGTTCTTC
TRBV23-1	-	TRBJ1-2	-	CASSQRSYGYTF	TGCGCCAGCAGTCAGCGGAGTTATGGCTACACCTTC